These 19 T cell receptor beta chains originate from one sample sequenced in a study of blood T cell repertoires in COVID-19. The data were produced by immunoSEQ multiplex PCR, yet TCRdb's version contains in-frame clones alone and is incomplete. The sample includes about 140,000 clones, 85% to 90% of them seen just once. Sequenced sample: peripheral blood. All receptors derive from a woman aged 60-75 years with acute or convalescent COVID-19.

The gene calls are TRBV5-1 and TRBJ2-1; TRBD2 aligns across 10 bases. V lost 3 bases and J lost 4; bases outside the gene matches: 22. Germline V gene sequence: CDR1 SGHRS, CDR2 YFSETQ. CDR3 length: 21 amino acids. The CDR3 reads CASSSTHPSRSGGARYNEQFF. CDR3 in DNA: TGCGCCAGCAGCTCGACTCACCCTTCGAGAAGCGGGGGGGCACGTTACAATGAGCAGTTCTTC.

The DNA for the CDR3 is TGTGCCAGCAGCCAAGATCCCCCTCGCCAACTAGTGGAGACCCAGTACTTC. This gives the protein CASSQDPPRQLVETQYF. The chain combines TRBV3-1 (or the pseudogene TRBV3-2) with TRBJ2-5, with a tentative D call TRBD2 (5 bases). The CDR3 length is 17 residues. V dropped 0 bases and J dropped 5 bases, with 19 bases sitting between them. The germline gives CDR1 LGHDT, CDR2 YNNKEL (reference sequence).

The chain employs TRBV9 and TRBJ2-3, with 9 bases fitting TRBD2. This CDR3 spans 15 amino acids. Trimming took 6 bases from V and 5 from J; bases not matched to a gene: 10. Germline assignment: CDR1 SGDLS and CDR2 YYNGEE. The CDR3 is CASNLGGGAGDTQYF. CDR3 DNA sequence: TGTGCCAGCAATCTGGGCGGGGGGGCCGGAGATACGCAGTATTTT.

The chain has TRBV7-2 and TRBJ2-1; 11 nucleotides match TRBD1. J was trimmed by 10 bases and V by 6 bases; bases with no gene match: 11. The germline V gene encodes CDR1 SGHTA and CDR2 FQGNSA. The CDR3 runs to 15 residues. The CDR3 nucleotides read TGTGCCAGCAGTTGGACAGGGGGCAGTCCCGGCGAGCAGTTCTTC. It translates to CASSWTGGSPGEQFF.

This clone was counted a few times. The chain recombines TRBV4-2 with TRBJ2-5; D gene unclear. Trimming stripped 3 bases from V and 1 base from J, with 6 bases between. The CDR3 loop spans 13 amino acids. Germline CDR1 LGHNA, CDR2 YNFKEQ. CDR3 nucleotide sequence: TGTGCCAGCAGCCAGGCTCTCCAAGAGACCCAGTACTTC. Translating gives CASSQALQETQYF.

To note about this clone: An end of the junction does not agree with germline; a read error may underlie this. The CDR3 is CASSLDPRGKTF. CDR3 sequence (DNA): TGTGCCAGCAGCTTAGATCCAAGAGGGAAAACATTT. The genes are TRBV7-2 and TRBJ1-3, with D hard to call. This CDR3 is built from 12 residues. CDR1 and CDR2 (germline): SGHTA, FQGNSA. The variable domain in full, completed from reference TRBV7-2 and TRBJ1-3, reads GAGVSQSPSNKVTEKGKDVELRCDPISGHTALYWYRQSLGQGLEFLIYFQGNSAPDKSGLPSDRFSAERTGGSVSTLTIQRTQQEDSAVYLCASSLDPRGKTFGEGSWLTVV.

This chain connects TRBV6-4 to TRBJ1-5; the D gene is possibly TRBD1 (5 bases). V dropped 3 bases and J dropped 6 bases, with 9 bases sitting between them. From germline, CDR1 is MRHNA and CDR2 SNTAGT. This CDR3 spans 13 amino acids. CDR3 DNA sequence: TGTGCCAGCAGTGAGGGGCAGGGTCAGCCCCAGCATTTT. Encoded protein: CASSEGQGQPQHF.

Comment on this clone: Other DNA sequences in this sample translate to the same CDR3. This rearrangement joins TRBV7-3 to TRBJ2-3, with 10 positions matching TRBD1. V shed 3 bases and J 3 bases; nucleotides not matched to a gene: 3. The CDR3 covers 15 residues. CDR1 SGHTA and CDR2 FQGTGA come from the germline V gene. The CDR3: CASSLDRGKTDTQYF. The CDR3 DNA sequence: TGTGCCAGCAGCTTGGACAGGGGGAAGACAGATACGCAGTATTTT.

This clone appeared a single time. The rearrangement joins TRBV30 to TRBJ1-2; D not certain. The CDR3 runs to 13 residues. Trimming took 4 bases from V and 3 from J, leaving 12 bases between them. The germline V gene encodes CDR1 GTSNPN and CDR2 SVGIG (reference sequence). CDR3 sequence: CAWNFGLDYGYTF. The CDR3 nucleotides are TGTGCCTGGAACTTTGGACTGGACTATGGCTACACCTTC.

This chain joins TRBV19 and TRBJ1-1, with D maybe TRBD1 (5 bases). Trimming took 3 bases from V and 5 from J, leaving 13 bases between them. The CDR3 length is 14 residues. The germline gives CDR1 LNHDA, CDR2 SQIVND (reference sequence). The chain's CDR3 is CASSIRREGTEAFF. In DNA, the CDR3 is TGTGCCAGTAGTATTCGCAGGGAGGGTACTGAAGCTTTCTTT.

This CDR3 reads CAISARTDHGYTF. CDR3 DNA sequence: TGTGCCATCAGCGCCCGGACAGATCATGGCTACACCTTC. The chain employs TRBV10-3 and TRBJ1-2; D perhaps matches TRBD1 (6 bases). The germline V and J ends were trimmed by 6 bases and 6 bases, with 14 bases remaining between them. The CDR3 covers 13 residues. Per germline, CDR1 ENHRY and CDR2 SYGVKD.

This chain joins TRBV6-6 and TRBJ2-2; D perhaps matches TRBD1 (5 bases). Trimming removed 2 bases from V and 1 base from J, with 8 bases in between. The germline V gene encodes CDR1 MNHNY and CDR2 SVGAGI (reference sequence). The CDR3 is 15 amino acids. The CDR3 region is CASSYATVNTGELFF. The CDR3 coding sequence is TGTGCCAGCAGTTACGCGACAGTGAACACCGGGGAGCTGTTTTTT.

CDR3 sequence: CASSRQGLNTIYF. The CDR3 region has the DNA TGTGCCAGCAGTCGCCAGGGGTTAAACACCATATATTTT. The chain links TRBV6-1 to TRBJ1-3, with D tentatively TRBD1 (6 bases). Trimming shortened V by 5 bases and J by 6 bases, and 11 bases separated the two germline ends. Germline V gene lookup returns CDR1 MNHNS and CDR2 SASEGT. The CDR3 loop spans 13 amino acids.

The chain links TRBV2 to TRBJ2-7; possibly TRBD2 for D (5 bases). The CDR3 sequence is 12 residues long. Germline V lookup: CDR1 SNHLY, CDR2 FYNNEI. V lost 3 bases, J lost 4 bases, and 7 bases lay in between. Written as DNA, the CDR3 is TGTGCCAGCAGTGACCGGGGATACGAGCAGTACTTC. Protein: CASSDRGYEQYF.

This chain uses TRBV28 with TRBJ1-6; TRBD1 matches 10 bases. The length of the CDR3 is 14 residues. V was pared by 3 bases and J by 8 bases, with 1 base of the junction left unmatched. Germline values: CDR1 MDHEN, CDR2 SYDVKM. The CDR3 is CASSFGTGDSPLHF. In DNA, the CDR3 is TGTGCCAGCAGTTTTGGGACAGGGGATTCACCCCTCCACTTT. Looking up the rest from reference TRBV28 and TRBJ1-6 gives the full variable domain: DVKVTQSSRYLVKRTGEKVFLECVQDMDHENMFWYRQDPGLGLRLIYFSYDVKMKEKGDIPEGYSVSREKKERFSLILESASTNQTSMYLCASSFGTGDSPLHFGNGTRLTVT.

The chain uses TRBV30 and TRBJ1-1, with 9 bases identical to TRBD1. V lost 3 bases and J lost 4; bases outside the gene matches: 6. The CDR3 spans 14 residues. CDR1 is GTSNPN, CDR2 SVGIG, per germline (reference sequence). CDR3 DNA: TGTGCCTGGAGGTACCGGGACAGGGCCACTGAAGCTTTCTTT. This sequence encodes CAWRYRDRATEAFF.

This chain connects TRBV15 to TRBJ1-1; TRBD1 aligns across 7 bases. The germline V gene encodes CDR1 LNHNV and CDR2 YYDKDF (reference sequence). CDR3 length: 18 amino acids. Germline trimming cut 5 bases from V and 2 bases from J; bases unmatched to any gene: 17. Here the CDR3 reads CATSGLIDRAPANTEAFF. CDR3 in DNA: TGTGCCACCAGCGGACTCATCGACAGGGCCCCGGCAAACACTGAAGCTTTCTTT.

CDR3: CASSSDFSYRRAGELFF. The CDR3 region has the DNA TGTGCCAGTAGTTCGGACTTTTCCTACAGGAGGGCCGGGGAGCTGTTTTTT. The chain combines TRBV19 with TRBJ2-2; D perhaps matches TRBD2 (6 bases). The CDR3 is 17 amino acids. Germline V lookup: CDR1 LNHDA, CDR2 SQIVND (reference sequence). Trimming shortened V by 5 bases and J by 6 bases, and 22 bases separated the two germline ends.

The chain joins TRBV6-6 to TRBJ2-3; 12 bases fit TRBD1. Germline V gene data show CDR1 as MNHNY and CDR2 as SVGAGI (reference sequence). The CDR3 is 15 residues long. V was clipped by 5 bases and J by 5 bases; unmatched bases: 5. The CDR3 loop is CASSEGQGAGDTQYF. The CDR3 nucleotides are TGTGCCAGCAGTGAGGGACAGGGGGCCGGAGATACGCAGTATTTT.